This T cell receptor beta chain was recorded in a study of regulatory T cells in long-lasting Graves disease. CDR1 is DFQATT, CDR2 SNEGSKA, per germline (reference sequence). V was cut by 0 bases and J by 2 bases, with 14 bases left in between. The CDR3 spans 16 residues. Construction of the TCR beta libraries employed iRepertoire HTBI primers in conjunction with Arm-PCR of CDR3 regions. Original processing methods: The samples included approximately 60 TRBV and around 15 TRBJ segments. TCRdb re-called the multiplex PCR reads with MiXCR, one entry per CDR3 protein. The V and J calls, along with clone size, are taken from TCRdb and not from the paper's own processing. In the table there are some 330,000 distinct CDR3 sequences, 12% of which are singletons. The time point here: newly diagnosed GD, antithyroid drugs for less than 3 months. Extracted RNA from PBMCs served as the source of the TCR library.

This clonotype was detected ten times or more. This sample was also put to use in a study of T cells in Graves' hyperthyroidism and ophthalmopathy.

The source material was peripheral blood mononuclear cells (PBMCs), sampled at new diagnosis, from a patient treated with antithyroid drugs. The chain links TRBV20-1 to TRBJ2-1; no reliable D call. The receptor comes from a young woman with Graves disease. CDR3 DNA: TGCAGTGCTAGAGATGACGTGGAGCACCCCTACAATGAGCAGTTCTTC. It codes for CSARDDVEHPYNEQFF.